Included here is one T cell receptor (beta chain) sequence, with context. Its target is unknown. The CDR3 extends over 14 amino acids. The V gene's germline CDR1 is SEHNR and CDR2 FQNEAQ (reference sequence). V was cut by 2 bases and J by 1 base, with 7 bases left in between. Sequenced by immunoSEQ multiplex PCR; TCRdb stores in-frame clones only, minus some. The sample carries about 63,000 clones, approximately 92% recorded once. The sample comes from a study of OX40 agonist ivuxolimab in advanced cancers. The wider study: The dose-escalation group included hepatocellular carcinoma, melanoma, renal cell carcinoma and head and neck cancer. General study results and limits: Doses of 0.1 to 3.0 mg/kg were accompanied by clonal expansion of CD4+ and CD8+ blood T cells by week 6. Some nonresponders likewise displayed low normalized T-cell clonal expansion. At 0.1-3.0 mg/kg, partial responders had clonal expansion among the lowest observed.

This TCR derives from an adult with an advanced solid tumor such as melanoma, head and neck, liver or kidney cancer. The sample consisted of CD4+ or CD8+ T cells sorted from blood, taken in a trial of the OX40 agonist ivuxolimab. The chain joins TRBV7-9 to TRBJ2-3, with D unresolved. The CDR3 nucleotides are TGTGCCAGCAGCTTATCGGCCGGCACAGATACGCAGTATTTT. Its protein product is CASSLSAGTDTQYF. Supplemented by reference TRBV7-9 and TRBJ2-3, the full variable domain reads DTGVSQNPRHKITKRGQNVTFRCDPISEHNRLYWYRQTLGQGPEFLTYFQNEAQLEKSRLLSDRFSAERPKGSFSTLEIQRTEQGDSAMYLCASSLSAGTDTQYFGPGTRLTVL.